The 18 T cell receptor beta chains below come from one sample, sequenced in a study of blood T cell repertoires in COVID-19. The method was immunoSEQ multiplex PCR; TCRdb's version includes in-frame clones alone and lacks a portion of them. The table includes about 83,000 clones, 88% detected once. The sample was peripheral blood. The receptors were gathered from a human donor in a cohort sampled during active COVID-19.

The V gene is TRBV5-1, the J gene TRBJ1-3; a possible D gene is TRBD1 (5 bases). Germline V gene lookup returns CDR1 SGHRS and CDR2 YFSETQ. The CDR3 spans 15 residues. The germline V and J ends were trimmed by 2 bases and 4 bases, with 13 bases remaining between them. The CDR3 DNA sequence: TGCGCCAGCAGCTTAGTTCAGGGCGTGGGAAACACCATATATTTT. This translates into CASSLVQGVGNTIYF.

The rearrangement links TRBV11-2 to TRBJ2-5; 8 nucleotides agree with TRBD2. Germline CDR1 and CDR2: SGHAT and FQNNGV. V lost 1 base and J lost 5; bases outside the gene matches: 6. The CDR3 spans 15 residues. CDR3 sequence reads: CASSLGSGSGETQYF. The CDR3, as DNA: TGTGCCAGCAGCTTAGGGAGCGGGAGTGGCGAGACCCAGTACTTC.

J is TRBJ2-3 and V is TRBV2, with TRBD1 identical over 7 bases. CDR1 is SNHLY and CDR2 is FYNNEI in the germline V gene. This CDR3 has 14 amino acids. V trimming: 5 bases; J trimming: 2 bases; junction bases outside the gene matches: 4. The DNA of the CDR3 is TGTGCCAGCAGTCGACAGGGTGACACAGATACGCAGTATTTT. Its protein product is CASSRQGDTDTQYF.

The chain has TRBV13 and TRBJ2-4, with TRBD2 matching over 8 bases. This CDR3 contains 15 residues. The J segment lost 1 base and the V segment lost 4 bases, leaving 3 bases of the junction unmatched. Germline CDR1 reads PRHDT; CDR2 reads FYEKMQ (reference sequence). Here the CDR3 DNA reads TGTGCCAGCAGCTGGCGGGAGGAGGCCAAAAACATTCAGTACTTC. Protein product: CASSWREEAKNIQYF.

This clone was observed a few times. This rearrangement joins TRBV7-8 to TRBJ1-5; D may be TRBD1 (6 bases). Germline V gene data show CDR1 as SGHVS and CDR2 as FQNEAQ. The CDR3 has 16 residues. Trimming left V 5 bases short and J 3 bases short, with 17 bases between. For the CDR3, the DNA is TGTGCCAGCAGCCCATCGCGACACAGGGACAATCAGCCCCAGCATTTT. Its protein is CASSPSRHRDNQPQHF. The full variable domain, with the rest looked up from reference TRBV7-8 and TRBJ1-5, is GAGVSQSPRYKVAKRGQDVALRCDPISGHVSLFWYQQALGQGPEFLTYFQNEAQLDKSGLPSDRFFAERPEGSVSTLKIQRTQQEDSAVYLCASSPSRHRDNQPQHFGDGTRLSIL.

This clone was seen a handful of times. This chain connects TRBV5-1 to TRBJ1-6, with D maybe TRBD1 (5 bases). The CDR3 runs to 15 residues. V lost 0 bases and J 7 bases, leaving 11 bases between the germline ends. The germline CDR1 and CDR2 sequences are SGHRS and YFSETQ. In DNA, the CDR3 is TGCGCCAGCAGCTTGGTACAGGCTCCCAATTCACCCCTCCACTTT. It is translated as CASSLVQAPNSPLHF.

V is TRBV5-1 and J is TRBJ1-6; no clear D gene. Germline V gene sequence: CDR1 SGHRS, CDR2 YFSETQ. V lost 0 bases and J lost 4, with 8 bases in between. The CDR3 covers 15 residues. CDR3 nucleotides: TGCGCCAGCAGCTTGGGGACTGTATATAATTCACCCCTCCACTTT. This codes for CASSLGTVYNSPLHF.

The gene calls are TRBV18 and TRBJ1-2; perhaps TRBD1 as D (6 bases). Between the trimmed V and J ends, which lost 4 bases and 4 bases, there was a span of 13 bases. The length of the CDR3 is 14 residues. CDR1 KGHSH and CDR2 LQKENI come from the germline V gene. CDR3 sequence reads: CASSLAGVLYGYTF. The CDR3 coding sequence is TGTGCCAGCTCACTAGCAGGGGTGCTCTATGGCTACACCTTC.

The chain recombines TRBV14 with TRBJ1-5; tentative D call: TRBD1 (5 bases). The CDR3 sequence is 16 residues long. Trimming left V 5 bases short and J 7 bases short, with 21 bases between. Germline V gene data show CDR1 as SGHDN and CDR2 as FVKESK. The CDR3 spells CASSAPAGESGQPQHF. The CDR3 DNA reads as TGTGCCAGCAGCGCGCCCGCGGGGGAGTCGGGACAGCCCCAGCATTTT.

The chain links TRBV9 to TRBJ2-2, with 9 bases aligning to TRBD2. This CDR3 comprises 16 residues. V dropped 0 bases and J dropped 0; count of bases not matched to a gene: 0. From germline, CDR1 is SGDLS and CDR2 YYNGEE. The DNA for the CDR3 is TGTGCCAGCAGCGTAGGACTAGCGGCGAACACCGGGGAGCTGTTTTTT. Translation: CASSVGLAANTGELFF.

The DNA of the CDR3 is TGTGCCAGCAGCACTCCGGGGGAGCAGTACTTC. It is translated as CASSTPGEQYF. This chain links TRBV9 with TRBJ2-7; tentatively, D is TRBD2 (5 bases). Germline V CDR1 and CDR2: SGDLS, YYNGEE. The CDR3 covers 11 residues. V was clipped by 4 bases and J by 7 bases, with 9 bases between them.

The V gene is TRBV10-1, the J gene TRBJ2-4; 12 positions agree with TRBD2. V was pared by 7 bases and J by 3 bases, with 10 bases of the junction left unmatched. CDR3 length equals 17 residues. CDR1 WNHNN and CDR2 SYGVQD come from the germline V gene (reference sequence). The CDR3 is CASNLSSGRAGKNIQYF. The DNA of the CDR3 is TGCGCCAGCAACCTATCTAGCGGGAGGGCTGGCAAAAACATTCAGTACTTC.

The rearrangement joins TRBV19 to TRBJ2-5; tentative D call: TRBD2 (5 bases). The germline V and J ends were trimmed by 0 bases and 8 bases, with 13 bases remaining between them. Germline V gene lookup returns CDR1 LNHDA and CDR2 SQIVND (reference sequence). This CDR3 has 14 amino acids. In DNA form, the CDR3 reads TGTGCCAGTAGTATAGATCCGGGGTCCAAAACCCAGTACTTC. Its protein is CASSIDPGSKTQYF.

J is TRBJ2-5 and V is TRBV5-4; 7 nucleotides agree with TRBD2. Per germline, CDR1 SGHNT and CDR2 YYREEE (reference sequence). The V and J ends lost 1 base and 2 bases, in that order; junction bases with no gene match: 8. The CDR3 extends over 16 amino acids. This chain's CDR3 is CASSLIVSAGQETQYF. CDR3 sequence (DNA): TGTGCCAGCAGCTTGATTGTCTCAGCGGGACAAGAGACCCAGTACTTC.

This clone was seen only once. The chain carries TRBV7-2 and TRBJ2-1; 7 bases are shared with TRBD1. The V segment lost 1 base and the J segment 6 bases; nucleotides outside the gene matches: 6. The CDR3 sequence is 15 residues long. In germline, CDR1 is SGHTA, CDR2 FQGNSA. CDR3 in amino acids: CASSLDRGRVNEQFF. The DNA for the CDR3 is TGTGCCAGCAGCTTAGACAGGGGAAGGGTCAATGAGCAGTTCTTC.

This chain links TRBV10-3 with TRBJ2-1, with 8 bases fitting TRBD1. V dropped 2 bases and J dropped 6; count of bases not matched to a gene: 3. The length of the CDR3 is 14 residues. The V gene's germline CDR1 is ENHRY and CDR2 SYGVKD. The CDR3 coding sequence is TGTGCCATCAGTGAGGGACAGGGACCCAATGAGCAGTTCTTC. Translation gives CAISEGQGPNEQFF.

V usage is TRBV4-2 and J usage is TRBJ2-3; 7 bases are a match to TRBD2. This CDR3 is 16 amino acids long. The V segment lost 4 bases and the J segment 2 bases; nucleotides outside the gene matches: 9. CDR1 is LGHNA, CDR2 YNFKEQ, per germline. The CDR3 loop is CASSLGGSQNTDTQYF. The CDR3, as DNA: TGTGCCAGCAGCCTGGGCGGGAGCCAAAACACAGATACGCAGTATTTT.

CDR3 coding DNA: TGTGCCAGCAGCCGAGTACTAGCGATCTCCTACAATGAGCAGTTCTTC. This translates into CASSRVLAISYNEQFF. This chain uses TRBV5-6 with TRBJ2-1; 7 nucleotides agree with TRBD2. The germline CDR1 and CDR2 sequences are SGHDT and YYEEEE. The CDR3 is 16 residues long. V shed 4 bases and J 0 bases; nucleotides not matched to a gene: 7.